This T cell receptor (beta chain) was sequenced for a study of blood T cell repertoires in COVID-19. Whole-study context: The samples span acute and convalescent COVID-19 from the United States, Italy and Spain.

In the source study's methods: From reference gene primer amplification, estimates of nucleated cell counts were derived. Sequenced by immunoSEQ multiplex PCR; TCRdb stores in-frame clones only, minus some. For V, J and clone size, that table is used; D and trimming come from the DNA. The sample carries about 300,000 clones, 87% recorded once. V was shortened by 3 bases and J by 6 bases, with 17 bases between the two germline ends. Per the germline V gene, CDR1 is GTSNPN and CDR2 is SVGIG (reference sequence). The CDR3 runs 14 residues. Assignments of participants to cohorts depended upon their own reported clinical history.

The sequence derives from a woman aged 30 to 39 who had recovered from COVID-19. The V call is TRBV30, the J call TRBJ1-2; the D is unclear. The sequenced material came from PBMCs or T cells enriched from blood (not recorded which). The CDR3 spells CAWSGWLREDGYTF. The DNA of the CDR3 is TGTGCCTGGAGCGGCTGGCTAAGGGAGGATGGCTACACCTTC. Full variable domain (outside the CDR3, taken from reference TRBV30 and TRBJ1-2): SQTIHQWPATLVQPVGSPLSLECTVEGTSNPNLYWYRQAAGRGLQLLFYSVGIGQISSEVPQNLSASRPQDRQFILSSKKLLLSDSGFYLCAWSGWLREDGYTFGSGTRLTVV.